This T cell receptor (beta chain) came from a study of shared clonotypes between healthy human individuals. Sequenced by immunoSEQ multiplex PCR; TCRdb stores in-frame clones only, minus some. The repertoire holds more than 850,000 clones, with about 84% as singletons. This CDR3 contains 14 residues. In germline, CDR1 is SGHNT, CDR2 YENEEA. The germline V and J ends were trimmed by 6 bases and 2 bases, with 14 bases remaining between them. This chain joins TRBV11-3 and TRBJ2-7, with D possibly being TRBD1 (6 bases). Sequences were obtained from memory CD4+ T cells from PBMCs. Regarding subset: CD45RA-negative fraction. The receptor was derived from a young man in good health. Some clones in this sample may be carry-over from other donors' samples. The CDR3 sequence is CASSHRQGTYEQYF. CDR3 DNA sequence: TGTGCCAGCAGTCATAGGCAGGGGACCTACGAGCAGTACTTC.